A single sample gave rise to the 22 T cell receptor beta chains below, sequenced in a study of Graves' ophthalmopathy and Graves' hyperthyroidism. Amplification of the TCR beta CDR3 regions used RNA transcripts (as template). Second-round multiplex PCR came after first-round RT-PCR with HTBI primers. TCRdb passed the multiplex PCR reads through MiXCR, listing each CDR3 protein once. The sample gives a few hundred thousand distinct CDR3 sequences, under 45% of which show up once; 3.5% to 5% is in the top ten. The sample comprised peripheral blood or thyroid tissue (not recorded which). All receptors derive from an adult man with Graves' hyperthyroidism.

The chain joins TRBV7-6 to TRBJ1-1; D not certain. Deletions cut 2 bases from V and 1 base from J, with 11 bases between. The CDR3 runs 15 residues. CDR1 is SGHVS, CDR2 FNYEAQ, per germline. CDR3 residues: CASSLPRSGNTEAFF. The DNA for the CDR3 is TGTGCCAGCAGCTTACCGCGCTCGGGGAACACTGAAGCTTTCTTT.

The chain joins TRBV5-4 to TRBJ2-2, with D perhaps assigned TRBD1 or TRBD2 (5 bases each). The V and J ends lost 0 bases and 7 bases respectively, with 13 bases between them. Germline V gene sequence: CDR1 SGHNT, CDR2 YYREEE (reference sequence). The CDR3 consists of 15 residues. In DNA, the CDR3 is TGTGCCAGCAGCTTGGGGGGGAGTCGCGGCGGGGAGCTGTTTTTT. Protein: CASSLGGSRGGELFF.

This clonotype occurred many times. V usage is TRBV9 and J usage is TRBJ2-7; D gene ambiguous. The CDR3 runs to 14 residues. Germline V CDR1 and CDR2: SGDLS, YYNGEE. The V end was cut by 3 bases, the J end by 0 bases, with 10 bases between. The CDR3 bases are TGTGCCAGCAGCGCCCAAGCCGACTCCTACGAGCAGTACTTC. This translates into CASSAQADSYEQYF.

This clonotype has only a few counts. The V gene is TRBV7-9, the J gene TRBJ2-7; D perhaps matches TRBD2 (6 bases). The germline gives CDR1 SEHNR, CDR2 FQNEAQ (reference sequence). This CDR3 is 15 amino acids long. The V gene lost 1 base and the J gene lost 6 bases, with 16 bases spanning the gap. CDR3 sequence reads: CASSLGASVEGEQYF. CDR3 nucleotides: TGTGCCAGCAGCTTAGGGGCTAGCGTTGAGGGCGAGCAGTACTTC.

This clonotype was recorded at least ten times. The chain carries TRBV19 and TRBJ1-5, with D possibly matching TRBD1 (6 bases). The ends were cut back, 4 bases at V and 5 bases at J, with 18 bases in the middle. The CDR3 runs to 16 residues. Germline values: CDR1 LNHDA, CDR2 SQIVND (reference sequence). The CDR3 nucleotides read TGTGCCAGTAGTAGCAACAGGGCCCAAAGCTATCAGCCCCAGCATTTT. It encodes CASSSNRAQSYQPQHF.

In its sample, this clonotype was seen a few times. V usage is TRBV28 and J usage is TRBJ2-5; 8 nucleotides match TRBD1. The J segment lost 2 bases and the V segment lost 7 bases, leaving 15 bases of the junction unmatched. Germline V CDR1 and CDR2: MDHEN, SYDVKM. The CDR3 is made up of 17 amino acids. The CDR3 loop is CASTTADRDFLQETQYF. The CDR3 bases are TGTGCCAGCACCACTGCGGACAGGGACTTCCTTCAAGAGACCCAGTACTTC. Together with reference TRBV28 and TRBJ2-5, the CDR3 gives the full variable domain: DVKVTQSSRYLVKRTGEKVFLECVQDMDHENMFWYRQDPGLGLRLIYFSYDVKMKEKGDIPEGYSVSREKKERFSLILESASTNQTSMYLCASTTADRDFLQETQYFGPGTRLLVL.

This clonotype has a count of ten or more. The chain has TRBV12-3 or TRBV12-4 and TRBJ1-2; 7 nucleotides match TRBD1. With 5 bases clipped from V and 8 bases from J, the junction kept 5 bases outside the gene matches. CDR3 length equals 12 residues. DNA of the CDR3: TGTGCCAGCAGTGACAGGGTGGGGGGCTACACCTTC. This codes for CASSDRVGGYTF.

For this clonotype: Being one base from a much bigger clone, this may be a read error. The chain links TRBV19 to TRBJ1-1; D not resolved. The CDR3 is 11 amino acids. Germline loops: CDR1 LNHDA, CDR2 SQIVND (reference sequence). CDR3 loop: CASSTGGEAYF. The CDR3 nucleotides read TGTGCCAGTAGTACCGGAGGTGAAGCTTACTTT.

Remarks on this clonotype: No conserved phenylalanine or tryptophan ends this CDR3, so it is likely a read error. In DNA form, the CDR3 reads TGTGCCAGCAGTTACTCGGTGTTAAGTCCGAACTATGGCTACACCCTC. It encodes CASSYSVLSPNYGYTL. The rearrangement links TRBV6-5 to TRBJ1-2, with D unresolved. The V and J ends lost 0 bases and 2 bases respectively, with 13 bases between them. The CDR3 runs 16 residues. CDR1 and CDR2 from the germline V gene are MNHEY and SVGAGI.

The V call is TRBV11-2, the J call TRBJ2-7, with D unclear. The ends were cut back, 0 bases at V and 3 bases at J, with 15 bases in the middle. CDR1 is SGHAT and CDR2 is FQNNGV in the germline V gene. The length of the CDR3 is 16 residues. CDR3 nucleotide sequence: TGTGCCAGCAGCTTAGACCCACGTTCACCCATCTACGAGCAGTACTTC. Amino acids: CASSLDPRSPIYEQYF. Supplemented by reference TRBV11-2 and TRBJ2-7, the full variable domain reads EAGVAQSPRYKIIEKRQSVAFWCNPISGHATLYWYQQILGQGPKLLIQFQNNGVVDDSQLPKDRFSAERLKGVDSTLKIQPAKLEDSAVYLCASSLDPRSPIYEQYFGPGTRLTVT.

The chain recombines TRBV19 with TRBJ1-2; D might be TRBD1 (5 bases). CDR1 is LNHDA and CDR2 is SQIVND in the germline V gene (reference sequence). The CDR3 is 15 amino acids. Trimming cost V 3 bases and J 2 bases, with 13 bases left between them. The CDR3 DNA follows: TGTGCCAGTAGTATGCTTTCGGAGGGGAACTATGGCTACACCTTC. Translated, it gives CASSMLSEGNYGYTF.

This clonotype was counted many times. This rearrangement joins TRBV7-9 to TRBJ1-4, with 11 bases fitting TRBD1. The ends lost 2 bases at V and 8 bases at J; junction bases unmatched: 10. The CDR3 runs 17 residues. Per the germline V gene, CDR1 is SEHNR and CDR2 is FQNEAQ (reference sequence). CDR3 loop: CASSLRDRGFLEEKLFF. The DNA for the CDR3 is TGTGCCAGCAGCTTACGGGACAGGGGGTTCCTGGAGGAAAAACTGTTTTTT.

At least ten counts were recorded for this clonotype. The V call is TRBV27, the J call TRBJ1-1; D uncertain. CDR1 is MNHEY and CDR2 is SMNVEV in the germline V gene (reference sequence). The CDR3 is made up of 14 amino acids. Deletions cut 0 bases from V and 3 bases from J, with 8 bases between. CDR3 in amino acids: CASSLSQRYTEAFF. DNA of the CDR3: TGTGCCAGCAGTTTATCGCAGCGTTACACTGAAGCTTTCTTT.

This clonotype occurred many times. The chain has TRBV20-1 and TRBJ1-1; 8 positions match TRBD1. The V gene end was trimmed by 2 bases and the J gene end by 3 bases; junction bases not matched to a gene: 5. This CDR3 is built from 14 residues. Germline V gives CDR1 DFQATT, CDR2 SNEGSKA (reference sequence). CDR3 region: CSARTGTGYTEAFF. Written as DNA, the CDR3 is TGCAGTGCTAGAACGGGGACAGGATACACTGAAGCTTTCTTT.

This clonotype was picked up many times. J is TRBJ1-2 and V is TRBV19, with 9 bases identical to TRBD1. V gave up 4 bases and J gave up 8 bases; unmatched junction bases: 11. Germline-derived CDR1 and CDR2 are LNHDA and SQIVND (reference sequence). CDR3 size: 15 residues. The DNA for the CDR3 is TGTGCCAGTAGTACGCCACCGGGACAGGGTTGGGGCTACACCTTC. This encodes CASSTPPGQGWGYTF.

The gene calls are TRBV7-2 and TRBJ2-2; TRBD2 agrees at 11 bases. The CDR3 has 19 residues. V shed 10 bases and J 1 base; nucleotides not matched to a gene: 17. CDR1 is SGHTA, CDR2 FQGNSA, per germline. CDR3 region: CATSDPPGLAGGNTGELFF. CDR3 sequence (DNA): TGTGCCACCAGTGACCCTCCAGGGCTAGCGGGAGGGAACACCGGGGAGCTGTTTTTT.

In this sample, this clonotype turned up a few times. This rearrangement joins TRBV6-1 to TRBJ2-7; D possibly corresponds to TRBD1 (6 bases). CDR3 length equals 18 residues. Germline CDR1 is MNHNS and CDR2 is SASEGT. Trimming removed 2 bases from V and 0 bases from J, with 20 bases in between. CDR3 loop: CASSESLRDTYISYEQYF. The CDR3 region has the DNA TGTGCCAGCAGTGAATCCCTCCGGGACACCTATATCTCCTACGAGCAGTACTTC.

On this clonotype itself: This may stem from a read error, because a much larger clone lies one nucleotide away. The chain joins TRBV4-2 to TRBJ1-6; D is unresolved. This CDR3 comprises 15 residues. Trimming left V 0 bases short and J 12 bases short, with 15 bases between. Germline V gene lookup returns CDR1 LGHNA and CDR2 YNFKEQ. DNA of the CDR3: TGTGCCAGCAGCCAAGAAGAGGCGGACTCGAGACCCCTCCACTTT. It yields the protein CASSQEEADSRPLHF.

This clonotype was detected many times. The chain has TRBV10-3 and TRBJ1-5; 8 bases agree with TRBD1. The CDR3 contains 15 residues. J was trimmed by 0 bases and V by 7 bases; bases with no gene match: 5. From germline, CDR1 is ENHRY and CDR2 SYGVKD. The chain's CDR3 is CAITGTGYSNQPQHF. As DNA, the CDR3 is TGTGCCATCACTGGGACAGGCTATAGCAATCAGCCCCAGCATTTT.

The chain combines TRBV10-3 with TRBJ2-7, with D uncertain. The CDR3 length is 10 residues. CDR1 and CDR2 from the germline V gene are ENHRY and SYGVKD. The CDR3 nucleotides read TGTGCACATCACTCCTACGAGCAGTACTTC. Amino acids: CAHHSYEQYF.

The chain joins TRBV3-1 to TRBJ1-5; 9 nucleotides line up with TRBD1. The CDR3 totals 14 residues. Trimming took 1 base from V and 7 from J; bases not matched to a gene: 2. Germline V gives CDR1 LGHDT, CDR2 YNNKEL (reference sequence). CDR3 region: CASSQGDREQPQHF. The DNA for the CDR3 is TGTGCCAGCAGCCAAGGGGACAGGGAACAGCCCCAGCATTTT.

This clonotype was found many times. The chain carries TRBV6-1 and TRBJ1-6; D ambiguous. The CDR3 extends over 14 amino acids. Germline CDR1 is MNHNS and CDR2 is SASEGT. Between the trimmed V and J ends, which lost 6 bases and 10 bases, there was a span of 16 bases. For the CDR3, the DNA is TGTGCCAGCAGACCTCAGGTGGGAGGCTCACCCCTCCACTTT. It is translated as CASRPQVGGSPLHF.